This T cell receptor beta chain was sequenced for a study of blood T cell repertoires in COVID-19. Turning to the study itself: Some COVID-19 samples were acute and others convalescent; all came from the United States, Italy and Spain. Sample material is recorded as cDNA or gDNA derived from T cells, B-cell-depleted T cells, or PBMCs.

In the source study's methods: Estimated nucleated cell counts came from reference gene primer amplification. Only in-frame clones appear in the TCRdb table, and some are missing; sequencing was by immunoSEQ multiplex PCR. V and J calls and clone size come straight from that table; D and trimming were deduced from the DNA. The sample holds 130,000 to 150,000 clones, roughly four fifths seen once. This CDR3 comprises 14 residues. Germline V gene data show CDR1 as SGHRS and CDR2 as YFSETQ. V lost 4 bases to trimming and J lost 2 bases; unmatched junction nucleotides: 4. This chain connects TRBV5-1 to TRBJ2-5; 8 positions agree with TRBD1. Sequenced material: peripheral blood. This TCR derives from a human donor in a cohort sampled during active COVID-19. CDR3 loop: CASSPDRVQETQYF. The CDR3 nucleotides are TGCGCCAGCAGCCCGGACAGGGTACAAGAGACCCAGTACTTC.